This passage covers 5 T cell receptor beta chains from one sample sequenced in a study of cytomegalovirus exposure and HLA in healthy donors. Both 60 Vbeta primers and 13 Jbeta primers went into the PCR. The repertoire was sequenced with immunoSEQ multiplex PCR; TCRdb's copy has only in-frame clones and lacks some. The sample lists approximately 160,000 clones; about 65% were seen once. The sample was PBMCs. Receptor source: a woman in her late teens or twenties in good health and CMV-seropositive.

This clone was seen just once. The chain is built from TRBV29-1 and TRBJ1-5; 12 nucleotides agree with TRBD1. The CDR3 loop spans 16 amino acids. The V and J ends lost 5 bases and 8 bases, in that order; junction bases with no gene match: 13. Looked up from germline, CDR1 is SQVTM and CDR2 is ANQGSEA. The CDR3 DNA reads as TGCAGCGTTTTCTTACCGGGACAGGGGGCGCGAGAGCCCCAGCATTTT. Translated: CSVFLPGQGAREPQHF.

This chain uses TRBV11-2 with TRBJ2-3; 8 positions match TRBD2. V lost 3 bases, J lost 3 bases, and 11 bases stayed unmatched. The CDR3 consists of 17 residues. Germline V CDR1 and CDR2: SGHAT, FQNNGV. CDR3 in amino acids: CASSLWIAGLVTDTQYF. The CDR3 DNA reads as TGTGCCAGCAGCTTGTGGATAGCGGGACTTGTAACAGATACGCAGTATTTT.

V and J are TRBV6-1 and TRBJ2-7, with TRBD2 matching over 10 bases. Germline V gene data show CDR1 as MNHNS and CDR2 as SASEGT. The CDR3 spans 16 residues. Losses at the gene ends were 1 base for V and 5 bases for J; bases not matched to a gene: 8. The CDR3 DNA sequence: TGTGCCAGCAGTGAAGGGCGAAGCGGGGGGGCGCACGAGCAGTACTTC. The encoded protein is CASSEGRSGGAHEQYF.

This clone has only a few counts. The chain links TRBV7-2 to TRBJ1-4; D is unclear. The germline gives CDR1 SGHTA, CDR2 FQGNSA. CDR3 size: 14 residues. V dropped 2 bases and J dropped 7 bases, with 11 bases sitting between them. The CDR3 DNA follows: TGTGCCAGCAGCTTAACCTCCGGGAGTGAAAAACTGTTTTTT. As protein: CASSLTSGSEKLFF. Supplemented by reference TRBV7-2 and TRBJ1-4, the full variable domain reads GAGVSQSPSNKVTEKGKDVELRCDPISGHTALYWYRQSLGQGLEFLIYFQGNSAPDKSGLPSDRFSAERTGGSVSTLTIQRTQQEDSAVYLCASSLTSGSEKLFFGSGTQLSVL.

The CDR3 loop is CAWTGFGYGYTF. CDR3 DNA sequence: TGTGCCTGGACAGGGTTCGGCTATGGCTACACCTTC. The chain has TRBV30 and TRBJ1-2, with TRBD1 as a possible D gene (5 bases). Germline CDR1 reads GTSNPN; CDR2 reads SVGIG (reference sequence). This CDR3 contains 12 residues. Trimming took 4 bases from V and 4 from J, leaving 10 bases between them. Supplemented by reference TRBV30 and TRBJ1-2, the full variable domain reads SQTIHQWPATLVQPVGSPLSLECTVEGTSNPNLYWYRQAAGRGLQLLFYSVGIGQISSEVPQNLSASRPQDRQFILSSKKLLLSDSGFYLCAWTGFGYGYTFGSGTRLTVV.